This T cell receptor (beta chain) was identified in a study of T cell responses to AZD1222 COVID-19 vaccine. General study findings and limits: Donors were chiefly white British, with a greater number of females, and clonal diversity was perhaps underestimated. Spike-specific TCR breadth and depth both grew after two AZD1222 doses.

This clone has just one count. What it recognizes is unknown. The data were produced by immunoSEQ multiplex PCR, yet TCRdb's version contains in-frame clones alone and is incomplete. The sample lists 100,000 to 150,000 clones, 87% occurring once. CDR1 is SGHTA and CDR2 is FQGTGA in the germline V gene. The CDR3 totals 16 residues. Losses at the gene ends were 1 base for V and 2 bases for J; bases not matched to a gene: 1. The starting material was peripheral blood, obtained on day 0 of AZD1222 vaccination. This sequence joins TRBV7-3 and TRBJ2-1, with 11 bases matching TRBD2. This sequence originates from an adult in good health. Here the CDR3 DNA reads TGTGCCAGCAGCTTAATAGCGGGGGGGACCTACAATGAGCAGTTCTTC. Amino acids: CASSLIAGGTYNEQFF.